Described below is a single T cell receptor beta chain sequence and its context. This sample was included in a study of long-term antiretroviral therapy in people with HIV. Study-level background: Samples from the earliest time points predate the 2015 immediate-ART recommendation by about a decade.

It was version v3.0 of the immunoSEQ assay that was run at survey level. TCRdb's copy holds only in-frame clones and misses some; the assay was immunoSEQ multiplex PCR. Here the sample spans fewer than 25,000 clones, around 86% being singletons. CDR3 length equals 17 residues. V lost 2 bases, J lost 0 bases, and 16 bases lay in between. CDR1 and CDR2 from the germline V gene are WNHNN and SYGVQD (reference sequence). Material: unsorted PBMCs, obtained 1.2 years after starting antiretroviral therapy. The chain combines TRBV10-1 with TRBJ1-1; D is unclear. This TCR was sampled from a man aged 50 to 59 with HIV. The DNA for the CDR3 is TGCGCCAGCAGTGAGCCTTTCCCGGAGGGTATGAACACTGAAGCTTTCTTT. Translation: CASSEPFPEGMNTEAFF.